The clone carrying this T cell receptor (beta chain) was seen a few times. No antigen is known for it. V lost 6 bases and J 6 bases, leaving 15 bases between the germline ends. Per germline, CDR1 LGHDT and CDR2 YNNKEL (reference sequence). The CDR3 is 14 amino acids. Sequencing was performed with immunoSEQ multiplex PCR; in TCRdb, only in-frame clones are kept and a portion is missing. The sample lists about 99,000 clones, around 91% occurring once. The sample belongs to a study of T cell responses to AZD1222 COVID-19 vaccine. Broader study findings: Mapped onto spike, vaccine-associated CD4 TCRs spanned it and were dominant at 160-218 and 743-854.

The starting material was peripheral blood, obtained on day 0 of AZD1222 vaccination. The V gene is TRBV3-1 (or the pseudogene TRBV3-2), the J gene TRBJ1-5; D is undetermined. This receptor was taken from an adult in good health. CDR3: CASSHADERQPQHF. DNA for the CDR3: TGTGCCAGCAGTCATGCCGACGAACGTCAGCCCCAGCATTTT.